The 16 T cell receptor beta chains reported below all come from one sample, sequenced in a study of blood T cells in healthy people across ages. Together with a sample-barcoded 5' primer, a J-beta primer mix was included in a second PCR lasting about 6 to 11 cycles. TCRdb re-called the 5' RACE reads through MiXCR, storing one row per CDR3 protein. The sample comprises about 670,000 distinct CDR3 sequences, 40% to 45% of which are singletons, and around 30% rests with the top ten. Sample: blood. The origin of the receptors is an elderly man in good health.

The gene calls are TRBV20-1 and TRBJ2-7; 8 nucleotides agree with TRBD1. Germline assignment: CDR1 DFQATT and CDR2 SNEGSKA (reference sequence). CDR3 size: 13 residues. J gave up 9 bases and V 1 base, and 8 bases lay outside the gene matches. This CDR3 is CSARADRGSGQYF. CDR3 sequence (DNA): TGCAGTGCTAGAGCAGACAGGGGCTCAGGGCAGTACTTC.

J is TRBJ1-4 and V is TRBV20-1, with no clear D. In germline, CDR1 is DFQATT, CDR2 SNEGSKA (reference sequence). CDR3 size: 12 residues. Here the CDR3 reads CSGREGYEKLFF. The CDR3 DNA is TGCAGCGGGCGGGAGGGCTATGAAAAACTGTTTTTT.

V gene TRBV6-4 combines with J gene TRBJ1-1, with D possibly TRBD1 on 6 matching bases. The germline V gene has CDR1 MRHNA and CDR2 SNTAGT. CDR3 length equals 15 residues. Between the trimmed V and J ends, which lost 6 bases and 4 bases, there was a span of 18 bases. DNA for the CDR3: TGTGCCAGCAGGGCAGATACAGGGATAATCACTGAAGCTTTCTTT. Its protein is CASRADTGIITEAFF.

The CDR3 protein is CASSQGSGSSDTQYF. The CDR3 DNA sequence: TGTGCCAGCAGCCAAGGTAGCGGGAGTTCGGATACGCAGTATTTT. This sequence joins TRBV4-2 and TRBJ2-3; 9 bases are shared with TRBD2. Germline CDR1 LGHNA, CDR2 YNFKEQ. The CDR3 runs to 15 residues. With 1 base clipped from V and 6 bases from J, the junction kept 5 bases outside the gene matches.

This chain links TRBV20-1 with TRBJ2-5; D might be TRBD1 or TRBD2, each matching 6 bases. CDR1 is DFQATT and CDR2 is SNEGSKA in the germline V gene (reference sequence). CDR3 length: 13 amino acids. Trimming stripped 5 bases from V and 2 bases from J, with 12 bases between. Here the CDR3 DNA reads TGCAGTGCTCCTACAGGGAGGCAAGAGACCCAGTACTTC. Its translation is CSAPTGRQETQYF.

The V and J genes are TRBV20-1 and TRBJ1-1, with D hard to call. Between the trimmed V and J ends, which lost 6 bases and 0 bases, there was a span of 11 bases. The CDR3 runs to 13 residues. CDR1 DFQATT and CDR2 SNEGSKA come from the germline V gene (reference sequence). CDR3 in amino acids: CSASPELNTEAFF. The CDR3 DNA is TGCAGTGCCTCCCCCGAATTGAACACTGAAGCTTTCTTT.

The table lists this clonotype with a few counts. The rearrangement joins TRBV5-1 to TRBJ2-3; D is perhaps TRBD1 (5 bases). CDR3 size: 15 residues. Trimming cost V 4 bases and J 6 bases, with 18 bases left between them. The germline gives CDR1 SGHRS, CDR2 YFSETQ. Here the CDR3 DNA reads TGCGCCAGCAGCCCCACGCAGGGCGTATCGGATACGCAGTATTTT. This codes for CASSPTQGVSDTQYF.

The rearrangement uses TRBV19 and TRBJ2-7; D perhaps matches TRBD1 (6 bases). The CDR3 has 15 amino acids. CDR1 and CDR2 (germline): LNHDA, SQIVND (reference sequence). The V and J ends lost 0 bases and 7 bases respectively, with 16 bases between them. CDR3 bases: TGTGCCAGTAGTATAGATGACAGGATGACCCGGGAGCAGTACTTC. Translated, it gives CASSIDDRMTREQYF.

CDR3 loop: CATSDTTSPDTQYF. The DNA for the CDR3 is TGTGCCACCAGTGATACCACTAGCCCAGATACGCAGTATTTT. The chain employs TRBV24-1 and TRBJ2-3; a weak D match, TRBD2 (6 bases). The CDR3 runs 14 residues. V was trimmed by 3 bases and J by 4 bases, leaving 10 bases between them. Germline CDR1 KGHDR, CDR2 SFDVKD.

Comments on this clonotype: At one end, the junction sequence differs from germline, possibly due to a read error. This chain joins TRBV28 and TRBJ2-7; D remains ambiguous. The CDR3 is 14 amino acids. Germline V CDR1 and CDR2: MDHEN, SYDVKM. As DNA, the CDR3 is TGTGCCAGCACTCGTGGGGATTTCTCCTGCGAGCAGTACTTC. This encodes CASTRGDFSCEQYF.

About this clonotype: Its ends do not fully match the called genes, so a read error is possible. CDR3 bases: TGTGCCAGCGGCTTAGGAGGCCAACCCTCCTATGGCTACACCTTC. This encodes CASGLGGQPSYGYTF. The V and J genes are TRBV11-2 and TRBJ1-2; unclear D gene. Germline loops: CDR1 SGHAT, CDR2 FQNNGV. This CDR3 is built from 15 residues.

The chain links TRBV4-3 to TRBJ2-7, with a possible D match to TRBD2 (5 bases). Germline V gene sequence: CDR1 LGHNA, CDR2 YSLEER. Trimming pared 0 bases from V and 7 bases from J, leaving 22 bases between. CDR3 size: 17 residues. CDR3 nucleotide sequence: TGCGCCAGCAGCCAAGATGCCATTGGGAGCTCCTACAATGAGCAGTACTTC. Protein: CASSQDAIGSSYNEQYF.

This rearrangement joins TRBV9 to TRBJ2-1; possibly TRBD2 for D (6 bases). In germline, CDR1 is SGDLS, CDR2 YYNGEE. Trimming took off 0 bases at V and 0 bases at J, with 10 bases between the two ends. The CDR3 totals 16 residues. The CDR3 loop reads CASSVGAGSSYNEQFF. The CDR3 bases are TGTGCCAGCAGCGTAGGGGCGGGAAGCTCCTACAATGAGCAGTTCTTC.

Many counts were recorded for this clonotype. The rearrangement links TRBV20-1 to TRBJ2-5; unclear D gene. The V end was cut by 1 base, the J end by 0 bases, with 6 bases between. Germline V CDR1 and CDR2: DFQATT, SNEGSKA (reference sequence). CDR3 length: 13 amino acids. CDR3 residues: CSARGPNQETQYF. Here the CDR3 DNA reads TGCAGTGCTAGAGGGCCGAACCAAGAGACCCAGTACTTC.

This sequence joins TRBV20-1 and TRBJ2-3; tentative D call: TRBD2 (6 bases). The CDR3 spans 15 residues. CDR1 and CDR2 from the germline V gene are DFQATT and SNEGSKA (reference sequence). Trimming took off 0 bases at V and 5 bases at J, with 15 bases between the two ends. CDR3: CSARDPTRPVDTQYF. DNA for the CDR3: TGCAGTGCTAGAGACCCGACTAGGCCCGTAGATACGCAGTATTTT.

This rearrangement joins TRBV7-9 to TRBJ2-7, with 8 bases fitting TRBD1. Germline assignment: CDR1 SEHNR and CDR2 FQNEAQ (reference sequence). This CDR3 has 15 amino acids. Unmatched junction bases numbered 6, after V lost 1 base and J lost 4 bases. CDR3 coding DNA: TGTGCCAGCAGCTTAGTGCCGGACAGGGAGTACGAGCAGTACTTC. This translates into CASSLVPDREYEQYF.